The clone carrying this T cell receptor beta chain occurred a few times. Its target is unknown. The sample comes from a study of T-cell memory formation after mild COVID-19. The study's findings and limits: Whereas later expanders leaned CD4+, clones contracting day 15 to 85 showed a balanced CD4/CD8 makeup. In pre-infection memory, a portion of responding clones appeared, which suggested that cross-reactive memory joined. Proof of SARS-CoV-2 specificity was absent for the second-wave clones that crested on day 37.

Each CDR3 protein is one row after TCRdb ran MiXCR on the 5' RACE reads. The sample lists around 250,000 distinct CDR3 sequences, over 15% occurring once. The sample comprised PBMCs or a T cell subset sorted from them (not recorded which). The TCR comes from an adult woman who had mild COVID-19 (a few samples of this study predate the infection). Cell type and time point are not known.

This chain's CDR3 is CATSDPRDRDGNQPQHF. CDR3 in DNA: TGTGCCACCAGTGATCCCCGGGACAGGGACGGCAATCAGCCCCAGCATTTT. The V gene is TRBV24-1, the J gene TRBJ1-5, with TRBD1 matching over 9 bases. Germline CDR1 is KGHDR and CDR2 is SFDVKD. The CDR3 loop spans 17 amino acids. V was clipped by 3 bases and J by 2 bases; unmatched bases: 7.